This T cell receptor beta chain appears in the sequencing data of a study of graft-versus-host responses after intestinal transplantation. Details on this clone: The antigen remains unidentified.

General study results and limits: Investigators detected GvH clones in recipient marrow, with some emerging earlier in ileum or blood.

The protocol was immunoSEQ multiplex PCR, while the TCRdb copy is restricted to in-frame clones and leaves out a portion. Among 90,000 to 150,000 clones listed, roughly 93% were seen once. The input for sequencing was unstimulated CD4+ T cells sorted from spleen or lymph node cells, taken before intestinal transplant. The TCR originated in a human donor who received an intestinal transplant.

CDR3: CASRTRFYEQYF. The DNA for the CDR3 is TGTGCCAGCAGGACTAGATTCTACGAGCAGTACTTC. The genes are TRBV27 and TRBJ2-7, with D possibly matching TRBD2 (6 bases). Trimming shortened V by 6 bases and J by 3 bases, and 9 bases separated the two germline ends. CDR1 MNHEY and CDR2 SMNVEV come from the germline V gene (reference sequence). The CDR3 runs 12 residues.